The entry that follows covers one TCR beta chain sequence. The source of the sample is a study of blood T cell repertoires in COVID-19. On the study more broadly: Sites across the United States, Italy and Spain contributed samples from acute and convalescent COVID-19. Sources were T cells, B-cell-depleted T cells, or PBMCs; the material itself was cDNA or gDNA.

Only in-frame clones appear in the TCRdb table, and some are missing; sequencing was by immunoSEQ multiplex PCR. The repertoire holds around 46,000 clones, with around 82% as singletons. The V end lost 5 bases, the J end lost 2 bases, and 10 bases lay between the germline ends. This CDR3 contains 13 residues. Germline V lookup: CDR1 SGHVS, CDR2 FQNEAQ. This chain uses TRBV7-8 with TRBJ2-7, with D perhaps TRBD2 (6 bases). The sequencing sample was made of peripheral blood. This TCR was sampled from a human donor in a cohort sampled during active COVID-19. The CDR3 loop reads CASSRRGAYEQYF. CDR3 DNA: TGTGCCAGCAGCCGGCGCGGGGCCTACGAGCAGTACTTC.